This TCR beta chain came from a study of cytomegalovirus exposure and HLA in healthy donors. As for this clone: Its antigen is as yet unknown.

The PCR was carried out with 60 Vbeta primers and 13 Jbeta primers. Method: immunoSEQ multiplex PCR; TCRdb's copy keeps in-frame clones and lacks some. The sample carries fewer than 250,000 clones, almost 80% recorded once. Overall study results and limits: Three chains linked to CMV were shown in vitro to be specific for CMV antigens. Association of fewer than 20,000 TCR beta sequences with HLA alleles was found at 0.05 false discovery rate in a later analysis.

Specimen: PBMCs. The sequence was collected from a male donor in good health and CMV-seronegative.

CDR3 in DNA: TGCGCCAGCAGTCAATCTTTCGACAGGTACAATGAGCAGTTCTTC. Translation gives CASSQSFDRYNEQFF. The chain links TRBV23-1 to TRBJ2-1, with D maybe TRBD1 (6 bases). TRBV23-1 is an ORF for which the function is uncertain. CDR3 length equals 15 residues. Between the trimmed V and J ends, which lost 0 bases and 4 bases, there was a span of 10 bases.